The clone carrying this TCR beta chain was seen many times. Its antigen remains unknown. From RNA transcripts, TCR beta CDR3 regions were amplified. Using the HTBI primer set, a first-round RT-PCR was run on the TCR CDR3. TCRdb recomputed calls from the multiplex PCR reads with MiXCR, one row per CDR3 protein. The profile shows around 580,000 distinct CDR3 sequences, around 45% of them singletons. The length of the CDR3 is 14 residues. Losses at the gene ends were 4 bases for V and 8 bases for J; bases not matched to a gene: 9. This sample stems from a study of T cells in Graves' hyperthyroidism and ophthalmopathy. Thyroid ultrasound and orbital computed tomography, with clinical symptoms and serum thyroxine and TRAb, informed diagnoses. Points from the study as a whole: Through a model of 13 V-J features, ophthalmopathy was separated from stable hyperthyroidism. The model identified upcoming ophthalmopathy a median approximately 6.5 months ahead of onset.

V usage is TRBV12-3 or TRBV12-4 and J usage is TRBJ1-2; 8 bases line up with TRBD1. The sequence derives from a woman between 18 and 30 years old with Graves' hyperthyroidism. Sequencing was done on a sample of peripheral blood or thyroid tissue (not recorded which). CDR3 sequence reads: CASSWGGTGEGYTF. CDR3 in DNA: TGTGCCAGCAGTTGGGGGGGGACAGGTGAAGGCTACACCTTC.